Detailed here is one T cell receptor (beta chain). What it recognizes is unknown. This sample is part of a study of T cell responses to AZD1222 COVID-19 vaccine. Study-wide results and limits: Spike-specific TCR breadth and depth rose after two AZD1222 doses.

The protocol was immunoSEQ multiplex PCR, while the TCRdb copy is restricted to in-frame clones and leaves out a portion. This repertoire shows about 130,000 clones, approximately 90% found once; its top ten account for around 0.99%. The source of this sequence is an adult who received the AZD1222 COVID-19 vaccine. The starting material was peripheral blood, obtained 28 days after the second AZD1222 dose.

The CDR3 here is CASSLDPHWGFF. The CDR3 nucleotides read TGTGCCAGCAGCTTAGACCCTCACTGGGGGTTCTTT. J is TRBJ1-1 and V is TRBV11-2; possibly TRBD1 for D (5 bases). Germline V lookup: CDR1 SGHAT, CDR2 FQNNGV. This CDR3 comprises 12 residues. The V end was cut by 0 bases, the J end by 14 bases, with 13 bases between.